The 15 T cell receptor beta chains below all came from one sample that was sequenced in a study of shared clonotypes between healthy human individuals. Selected positively for CCR7 and CD45RO-negative, naive CD8 cells excluded terminally differentiated effector memory CD45RA+ cells. TCRdb keeps only in-frame clones here, not all; method: immunoSEQ multiplex PCR. The data show 1.5 million to 2.5 million clones, 85% to 95% seen once. The specimen was naive CD8+ T cells sorted from blood. The receptors derive from a man aged 18 to 30 in good health.

V and J are TRBV27 and TRBJ1-2, with 8 bases identical to TRBD1. The CDR3 runs 14 residues. V lost 5 bases, J lost 4 bases, and 6 bases stayed unmatched. Germline V CDR1 and CDR2: MNHEY, SMNVEV (reference sequence). CDR3 residues: CASSLTDRAYGYTF. CDR3 nucleotide sequence: TGTGCCAGCAGTCTCACGGACAGGGCCTATGGCTACACCTTC.

The chain is built from TRBV28 and TRBJ1-3; D might be TRBD1 (5 bases). The CDR3 is 15 residues long. Germline lookup yields CDR1 MDHEN and CDR2 SYDVKM. V lost 3 bases and J lost 2, with 11 bases in between. The CDR3 loop is CASSFLRGAGNTIYF. The CDR3, as DNA: TGTGCCAGCAGTTTCTTACGGGGGGCTGGAAACACCATATATTTT.

The rearrangement joins TRBV29-1 to TRBJ2-1; D unresolved. The CDR3 consists of 10 residues. Trimming removed 2 bases from V and 8 bases from J, with 4 bases in between. From germline, CDR1 is SQVTM and CDR2 ANQGSEA. The CDR3 loop is CSVEQHEQFF. In DNA, the CDR3 is TGCAGCGTTGAACAACATGAGCAGTTCTTC.

The chain links TRBV28 to TRBJ1-3; no clear D gene. Trimming removed 1 base at V and 0 bases at J, with 7 bases between. The CDR3 spans 15 residues. Germline CDR1 is MDHEN and CDR2 is SYDVKM. CDR3 DNA: TGTGCCAGCAGTTTATCCCACGGCTCTGGAAACACCATATATTTT. This encodes CASSLSHGSGNTIYF.

This sequence joins TRBV19 and TRBJ2-1, with TRBD2 matching 12 bases. CDR1 and CDR2 from the germline V gene are LNHDA and SQIVND (reference sequence). The CDR3 has 14 amino acids. V shed 6 bases and J 3 bases; nucleotides not matched to a gene: 0. CDR3 coding DNA: TGTGCCAGTAGGACTAGCGGGAGCTACAATGAGCAGTTCTTC. Translating it yields CASRTSGSYNEQFF. Together with reference TRBV19 and TRBJ2-1, the CDR3 gives the full variable domain: DGGITQSPKYLFRKEGQNVTLSCEQNLNHDAMYWYRQDPGQGLRLIYYSQIVNDFQKGDIAEGYSVSREKKESFPLTVTSAQKNPTAFYLCASRTSGSYNEQFFGPGTRLTVL.

The genes are TRBV28 and TRBJ2-7; D call uncertain. CDR1 and CDR2 from the germline V gene are MDHEN and SYDVKM. The CDR3 runs to 14 residues. Trimming pared 6 bases from V and 5 bases from J, leaving 17 bases between. CDR3 DNA: TGTGCCAGCAGCCTTCCCGGACCAAGCAACGAGCAGTACTTC. This codes for CASSLPGPSNEQYF.

This clone appeared once. The chain uses TRBV5-1 and TRBJ2-7; TRBD2 aligns across 7 bases. V trimming: 0 bases; J trimming: 7 bases; junction bases outside the gene matches: 4. The CDR3 contains 13 residues. Germline-derived CDR1 and CDR2 are SGHRS and YFSETQ. DNA for the CDR3: TGCGCCAGCAGCTTGGCGGGAGGCCGGGAGCAGTACTTC. As protein: CASSLAGGREQYF.

In this sample, this clone turned up once. The CDR3 spells CASSIGSGGLYEQYF. CDR3 nucleotides: TGTGCCAGTAGTATCGGTAGCGGGGGGCTCTACGAGCAGTACTTC. The V and J genes are TRBV19 and TRBJ2-7; 10 bases align to TRBD2. This CDR3 has 15 amino acids. V shed 3 bases, J shed 3 bases, and the junction held 5 bases outside the gene matches. The germline V gene encodes CDR1 LNHDA and CDR2 SQIVND (reference sequence).

A word on this clone: Other DNA sequences from this sample encode an identical CDR3 as well. V and J are TRBV28 and TRBJ2-7; 7 bases fit TRBD1. This CDR3 is built from 13 residues. The junction had 1 base not matched to a gene; V was cut back by 3 bases and J by 2 bases. Germline lookup yields CDR1 MDHEN and CDR2 SYDVKM. The CDR3 protein is CASSLGQTYEQYF. The CDR3 DNA reads TGTGCCAGCAGTTTGGGACAGACCTACGAGCAGTACTTC.

The chain combines TRBV9 with TRBJ2-7; the match to TRBD1 covers 7 bases. J lost 2 bases, V lost 4 bases, and 6 bases had no gene match. This CDR3 region has 14 residues. Germline values: CDR1 SGDLS, CDR2 YYNGEE. CDR3 region: CASSLPDRPYEQYF. CDR3 nucleotides: TGTGCCAGCAGCTTACCGGACAGGCCCTACGAGCAGTACTTC.

This clone was counted once. The CDR3 sequence is CASSPWGTEAFF. The CDR3 coding sequence is TGTGCCAGCAGCCCATGGGGAACTGAAGCTTTCTTT. J is TRBJ1-1 and V is TRBV11-2; D uncertain. V was trimmed by 5 bases and J by 5 bases, leaving 9 bases between them. CDR1 SGHAT and CDR2 FQNNGV come from the germline V gene. The CDR3 runs 12 residues.

The V and J genes are TRBV5-6 and TRBJ2-1; TRBD2 agrees at 10 bases. Losses at the gene ends were 2 bases for V and 9 bases for J; bases not matched to a gene: 14. From germline, CDR1 is SGHDT and CDR2 YYEEEE. This CDR3 spans 17 amino acids. For the CDR3, the DNA is TGTGCCAGCAGCTTCCTTGGTTGGAGCGGGAGGGCGGGTGAGCAGTTCTTC. It translates to CASSFLGWSGRAGEQFF.

V gene TRBV10-3 combines with J gene TRBJ1-1; tentatively, D is TRBD1 (5 bases). Germline CDR1 and CDR2: ENHRY and SYGVKD. This CDR3 is 13 amino acids long. Trimming took off 8 bases at V and 2 bases at J, with 12 bases between the two ends. CDR3 loop: CAIGKQDNTEAFF. CDR3 nucleotides: TGTGCCATCGGGAAACAGGACAACACTGAAGCTTTCTTT.

V usage is TRBV28 and J usage is TRBJ2-5; D is possibly TRBD2 (6 bases). The CDR3 sequence is 15 residues long. Germline CDR1 reads MDHEN; CDR2 reads SYDVKM. In nucleotides, the CDR3 is TGTGCGTCCATGGCCCAGGAGGCGGGATTAGAGACCCAGTACTTC. Protein: CASMAQEAGLETQYF.

The rearrangement links TRBV6-6 to TRBJ2-5; D assignment may be TRBD1 or TRBD2 (5 bases each). The V gene's germline CDR1 is MNHNY and CDR2 SVGAGI (reference sequence). Deletions cut 6 bases from V and 4 bases from J, with 15 bases between. This CDR3 has 14 residues. CDR3 coding DNA: TGTGCCAGCAGCCCCGGGGTAGGGGCAGAGACCCAGTACTTC. Encoded protein: CASSPGVGAETQYF.